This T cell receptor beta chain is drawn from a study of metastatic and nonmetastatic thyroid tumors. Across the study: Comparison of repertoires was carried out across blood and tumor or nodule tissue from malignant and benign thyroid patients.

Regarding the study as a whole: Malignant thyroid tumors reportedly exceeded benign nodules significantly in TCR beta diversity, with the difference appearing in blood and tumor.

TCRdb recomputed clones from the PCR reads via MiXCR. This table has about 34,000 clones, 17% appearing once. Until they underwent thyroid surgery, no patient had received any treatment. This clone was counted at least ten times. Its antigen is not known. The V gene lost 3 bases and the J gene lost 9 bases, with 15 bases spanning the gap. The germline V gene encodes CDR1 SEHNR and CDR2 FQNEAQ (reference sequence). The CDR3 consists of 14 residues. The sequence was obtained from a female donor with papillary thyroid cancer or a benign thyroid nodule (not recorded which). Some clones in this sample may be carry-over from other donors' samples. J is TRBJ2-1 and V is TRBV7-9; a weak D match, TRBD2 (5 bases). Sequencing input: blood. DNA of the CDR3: TGTGCCAGCAGCTTTATTCTAGAGGGCGGTGAGCAGTTCTTC. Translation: CASSFILEGGEQFF.